This TCR beta chain comes out of a study of T cell responses to AZD1222 COVID-19 vaccine. Germline CDR1 is SGHAT and CDR2 is FQNNGV. This CDR3 has 14 amino acids. Trimming took off 2 bases at V and 7 bases at J, with 11 bases between the two ends. This clone was seen a few times. Clones were sequenced by immunoSEQ multiplex PCR, and TCRdb holds only the in-frame ones, with some missing. The table includes 150,000 to 200,000 clones, approximately 88% detected once. Here the sequenced sample was peripheral blood, taken 28 days after the second AZD1222 dose. The rearrangement uses TRBV11-2 and TRBJ2-2; no firm D call. The sequence came from an adult who received the AZD1222 COVID-19 vaccine. The CDR3 is CASSLRQGDGELFF. For the CDR3, the DNA is TGTGCCAGCAGCTTACGGCAAGGTGACGGGGAGCTGTTTTTT.